This is a list of T cell receptor beta chains from one sample in a study of radiation and T cells in renal cell carcinoma. Assay: immunoSEQ multiplex PCR; the TCRdb copy retains only in-frame clones and omits some. The sample consists of over 60,000 clones, around three quarters of them appearing once. This sample comprised blood, obtained from a patient whose treatment included radiotherapy and nephrectomy. Every receptor here comes from a man aged 55 to 70 with renal cell carcinoma. Both conserved end residues are part of each CDR3. The D gene is left open where the match is weak. The listing skips clone size in some rows; elsewhere it reads once, few, many or a size class.

V	size	D	J	CDR3	DNA
TRBV5-6	-	TRBD1	TRBJ2-5	CASSRGDSFDAWTQYF	TGTGCCAGCAGCCGAGGGGACAGCTTTGACGCGTGGACCCAGTACTTC
TRBV9	-	-	TRBJ1-3	CASSVGTGSGNTIYF	TGTGCCAGCAGCGTAGGTACAGGGTCAGGAAACACCATATATTTT
TRBV19	-	-	TRBJ2-3	CASSSGRGTDTQYF	TGTGCCAGTAGTAGCGGTAGGGGCACAGATACGCAGTATTTT
TRBV11-2	-	-	TRBJ2-1	CASGLDDNNEQFF	TGTGCCAGCGGCCTTGACGATAACAATGAGCAGTTCTTC
TRBV15	-	-	TRBJ1-5	CATTFTGNQPQHF	TGTGCCACTACGTTTACGGGGAATCAGCCCCAGCATTTT
TRBV15	-	-	TRBJ2-3	CATSRGGPRGVRRDTQYF	TGTGCCACCAGCAGAGGTGGCCCAAGGGGGGTTAGGAGAGATACGCAGTATTTT
TRBV18	-	-	TRBJ2-5	CASSLTSGETQYF	TGTGCCAGCTCACTGACTAGTGGAGAGACCCAGTACTTC
TRBV4-3	once	-	TRBJ2-2	CASSQEGGTGELFF	TGCGCCAGCAGCCAAGAAGGCGGAACCGGGGAGCTGTTTTTT
TRBV7-9	-	-	TRBJ1-3	CASSPPGLRGNTIYF	TGTGCCAGCAGCCCTCCGGGGCTCAGGGGAAACACCATATATTTT
TRBV4-3	-	-	TRBJ2-2	CASSWDGGDTGELFF	TGCGCCAGCAGTTGGGACGGTGGGGACACCGGGGAGCTGTTTTTT
TRBV5-1	-	-	TRBJ1-1	CASSLGVGTEAFF	TGCGCCAGCAGCTTGGGTGTCGGGACCGAGGCTTTCTTT
TRBV6-6	-	TRBD1	TRBJ1-5	CASSRGGGNQPQHF	TGTGCCAGCAGCAGGGGGGGAGGCAATCAGCCCCAGCATTTT
TRBV5-4	-	-	TRBJ2-7	CASSLDRVEQYF	TGTGCCAGCAGCTTGGACAGGGTCGAGCAGTACTTC
TRBV7-8	-	TRBD2	TRBJ2-3	CASSRYGGSGGNTQYF	TGTGCCAGCAGCCGCTACGGTGGTAGCGGGGGCAATACGCAGTATTTT
TRBV25-1	-	-	TRBJ1-4	CASSEYQGNEKLFF	TGTGCCAGCAGTGAGTACCAGGGCAATGAAAAACTGTTTTTT
TRBV5-3	-	TRBD1	TRBJ1-2	CARRCPGQVNYGYTF	TGTGCCAGAAGATGTCCCGGACAGGTTAACTATGGCTACACCTTC
TRBV7-9	-	-	TRBJ2-3	CASSLSRGPDTQYF	TGTGCCAGCAGCTTATCTCGGGGGCCGGATACGCAGTATTTT
TRBV30	-	-	TRBJ1-2	CAWSGGNNYGYTF	TGTGCCTGGAGTGGGGGGAACAACTATGGCTACACCTTC
TRBV7-3	-	-	TRBJ1-2	CASSLTGRGGYTF	TGTGCCAGCAGCTTAACAGGTCGCGGTGGCTACACCTTC
TRBV4-1	-	-	TRBJ2-2	CASSPPDGAGELFF	TGCGCCAGCAGCCCCCCTGATGGGGCCGGGGAGCTGTTTTTT
TRBV28	-	-	TRBJ1-5	CASSYNQPQHF	TGTGCCAGCAGTTATAATCAGCCCCAGCATTTT
TRBV27	-	-	TRBJ1-2	CASSKTDRGHYGYTF	TGTGCCAGCAGTAAAACAGATCGCGGGCACTATGGCTACACCTTC
TRBV2	-	-	TRBJ2-2	CASHEYTGELFF	TGTGCCAGCCATGAATATACCGGGGAGCTGTTTTTT
TRBV13	-	-	TRBJ2-1	CASSPRFGAQHNEQFF	TGTGCCAGCAGCCCCCGGTTCGGGGCGCAACACAATGAGCAGTTCTTC
TRBV5-1	-	-	TRBJ1-1	CASSLAAGFGTEAFF	TGCGCCAGCAGCTTGGCAGCGGGGTTCGGCACTGAAGCTTTCTTT
TRBV6-5	-	-	TRBJ2-2	CASSWVGRSTGELFF	TGTGCCAGCAGTTGGGTAGGGAGGAGCACCGGGGAGCTGTTTTTT
TRBV7-9	-	-	TRBJ2-7	CASSSQGGEQYF	TGTGCCAGCAGCTCCCAGGGAGGCGAGCAGTACTTC
TRBV2	-	-	TRBJ2-7	CASSGRVRGSYEQYF	TGTGCCAGCAGTGGGAGGGTAAGGGGATCCTACGAGCAGTACTTC
TRBV6-5	once	-	TRBJ2-1	CASRNPEYHEQFF	TGTGCCAGCAGAAACCCGGAGTATCATGAGCAGTTCTTC
TRBV6-6	-	-	TRBJ1-1	CASSPLENTEAFF	TGTGCCAGCAGTCCTCTGGAGAACACTGAAGCTTTCTTT
TRBV10-3	-	TRBD1	TRBJ2-1	CATAGRDRGEYEQFF	TGTGCCACCGCGGGGCGGGACAGGGGAGAGTATGAGCAGTTCTTC
TRBV2	-	-	TRBJ1-4	CASSQGSREKLFF	TGTGCCAGCAGTCAGGGTAGTCGTGAAAAACTGTTTTTT
TRBV18	-	-	TRBJ2-7	CASSPQGPGTTYEQYF	TGTGCCAGCTCACCCCAAGGTCCCGGGACAACCTACGAGCAGTACTTC
TRBV19	-	-	TRBJ2-2	CASSIAWRAEGVTGELFF	TGTGCCAGTAGTATAGCGTGGAGGGCGGAGGGGGTCACCGGGGAGCTGTTTTTT
TRBV9	-	-	TRBJ1-6	CASSVGQQNSPLHF	TGTGCCAGCAGCGTAGGTCAGCAGAATTCACCCCTCCACTTT
TRBV4-1	once	-	TRBJ1-3	CASSQDPGLSSGNTIYF	TGCGCCAGCAGCCAAGATCCGGGGCTGAGCTCTGGAAACACCATATATTTT
TRBV7-9	-	-	TRBJ2-5	CASSPVPVQGPQETQYF	TGTGCCAGCAGCCCTGTACCGGTCCAGGGACCCCAAGAGACCCAGTACTTC
TRBV11-3	-	TRBD2	TRBJ2-4	CASSPGTSGVAKNIQYF	TGTGCCAGCAGCCCCGGGACTAGCGGCGTAGCCAAAAACATTCAGTACTTC
TRBV27	-	-	TRBJ2-2	CASSLSWAGLNTGELFF	TGTGCCAGCAGTTTATCTTGGGCCGGATTAAACACCGGGGAGCTGTTTTTT
TRBV30	-	-	TRBJ2-3	CACRRGTDTQYF	TGTGCCTGCCGACGGGGCACAGATACGCAGTATTTT
TRBV28	-	-	TRBJ2-5	CASSLAGGFETQYF	TGTGCCAGCAGTTTAGCAGGAGGTTTTGAGACCCAGTACTTC
TRBV14	once	-	TRBJ1-1	CASSQTGGAEAFF	TGTGCCAGCAGCCAGACGGGGGGGGCTGAAGCTTTCTTT
TRBV10-3	-	-	TRBJ2-5	CATSSWTGEETQYF	TGTGCCACCTCTTCATGGACGGGGGAAGAGACCCAGTACTTC
TRBV11-3	-	TRBD1	TRBJ2-7	CASSRGQGFSYEQYF	TGTGCCAGCAGCCGGGGACAGGGATTCTCCTACGAGCAGTACTTC
TRBV6-4	-	TRBD2	TRBJ2-1	CASSDSSGGNEQFF	TGTGCCAGCAGTGATTCTAGCGGGGGAAATGAGCAGTTCTTC
TRBV7-9	-	TRBD2	TRBJ2-3	CASRGGDTQYF	TGTGCCAGCAGGGGAGGGGATACGCAGTATTTT
TRBV15	medium-sized	-	TRBJ1-5	CATQPTGGFSQPQHF	TGTGCCACACAACCGACCGGGGGATTTTCACAGCCCCAGCATTTT
TRBV7-2	-	-	TRBJ2-7	CASSLGPGSSEQYF	TGTGCCAGCAGCTTAGGTCCAGGGAGTTCCGAGCAGTACTTC
TRBV4-1	-	-	TRBJ1-5	CASSQVNLSERQPQHF	TGCGCCAGCAGCCAAGTTAATCTCTCGGAGCGCCAGCCCCAGCATTTT
TRBV6-5	-	-	TRBJ1-3	CATSYFGVAGNTIYF	TGTGCCACCAGTTACTTCGGGGTGGCTGGAAACACCATATATTTT
TRBV19	-	-	TRBJ2-1	CASNLGSSPDRQFF	TGTGCCAGTAACCTAGGGTCGTCTCCCGACCGACAGTTCTTC